The rows below give T cell receptor beta chains drawn from one sample of a study of OX40 agonist ivuxolimab in advanced cancers. Sequencing was performed with immunoSEQ multiplex PCR; in TCRdb, only in-frame clones are kept and a portion is missing. The sample comprises 65,000 to 95,000 clones, about 82% of which are singletons, and 6.9% rests with the top ten. Source: CD4+ or CD8+ T cells sorted from blood, taken in a trial of the OX40 agonist ivuxolimab. The receptors were sampled from an adult with an advanced solid tumor such as melanoma, head and neck, liver or kidney cancer. CDR3s include the opening cysteine and the closing phenylalanine or tryptophan.

j_call: TRBJ2-1; v_call: TRBV2; cdr3_aa: CASSPGGTSYNEQFF
j_call: TRBJ2-3; v_call: TRBV25-1; cdr3_aa: CASSEDAGATDTQYF
j_call: TRBJ1-1; v_call: TRBV6-6; cdr3_aa: CASSSLSGRNTEAFF
j_call: TRBJ1-5; v_call: TRBV6-5; cdr3_aa: CASRKGNQPQHF
j_call: TRBJ2-1; v_call: TRBV6-5; cdr3_aa: CASSFRDRHEQFF
j_call: TRBJ2-7; v_call: TRBV13; cdr3_aa: CASSPGRGRHEQYF
j_call: TRBJ2-7; v_call: TRBV7-3; cdr3_aa: CASSLNPLAGGFNEQYF
j_call: TRBJ1-1; v_call: TRBV18; cdr3_aa: CASSPPAQGHTEAFF
j_call: TRBJ1-3; v_call: TRBV30; cdr3_aa: CAWSTGLRNTIYF
j_call: TRBJ2-5; v_call: TRBV5-1; cdr3_aa: CASSFASGRQETQYF
j_call: TRBJ2-7; v_call: TRBV7-2; cdr3_aa: CASSLGAGSYEQYF
j_call: TRBJ2-5; v_call: TRBV6-1; cdr3_aa: CASSVGTSLIQETQYF
j_call: TRBJ2-3; v_call: TRBV10-1; cdr3_aa: CASSEGSGSTDTQYF
j_call: TRBJ1-1; v_call: TRBV7-9; cdr3_aa: CASSLAIGGLLHTEAFF
j_call: TRBJ1-5; v_call: TRBV5-5; cdr3_aa: CASSLVGLSNQPQHF
j_call: TRBJ2-4; v_call: TRBV7-9; cdr3_aa: CASSRGASPSWDIQYF
j_call: TRBJ2-2; v_call: TRBV30; cdr3_aa: CAWTTVGLALGELFF
j_call: TRBJ1-4; v_call: TRBV4-3; cdr3_aa: CASSQDQGTNEKLFF
j_call: TRBJ1-3; v_call: TRBV23-1; cdr3_aa: CASSQSGMATGAGNTIYF
j_call: TRBJ2-7; v_call: TRBV7-9; cdr3_aa: CASTYGGQGVSYEQYF
j_call: TRBJ1-1; v_call: TRBV7-3; cdr3_aa: CASSLMGNTEAFF
j_call: TRBJ2-7; v_call: TRBV27; cdr3_aa: CASSLGARGRSEQYF
j_call: TRBJ1-4; v_call: TRBV2; cdr3_aa: CASTSTGFGLFF
j_call: TRBJ2-3; v_call: TRBV6-1; cdr3_aa: CASSDTGSSTDTQYF
j_call: TRBJ2-1; v_call: TRBV19; cdr3_aa: CASSIRGGIEQFF
j_call: TRBJ2-1; v_call: TRBV9; cdr3_aa: CASSVVASNNEQFF
j_call: TRBJ2-7; v_call: TRBV28; cdr3_aa: CASSFRYEQYF
j_call: TRBJ1-5; v_call: TRBV6-6; cdr3_aa: CASSSGQPQHF
j_call: TRBJ1-2; v_call: TRBV19; cdr3_aa: CASRAQTGNYGYTF
j_call: TRBJ1-6; v_call: TRBV5-4; cdr3_aa: CASSLTTFESPLHF
j_call: TRBJ2-6; v_call: TRBV9; cdr3_aa: CASRDRSGANVLTF
j_call: TRBJ2-7; v_call: TRBV6-1; cdr3_aa: CASSAIYEQYF